Presented here are 15 T cell receptor beta chains from one specimen sequenced in a study of T-cell memory formation after mild COVID-19. TCRdb ran MiXCR on the 5' RACE reads and lists one entry per CDR3 protein. The sample consists of just over 150,000 distinct CDR3 sequences, roughly 31% of them appearing once. Material for sequencing was PBMCs or a T cell subset sorted from them (not recorded which). These receptors all come from an adult woman who had mild COVID-19 (a few samples of this study predate the infection). Cell type and time point are not known.

The chain joins TRBV10-3 to TRBJ1-2, with D unclear. Trimming left V 0 bases short and J 4 bases short, with 9 bases between. Germline lookup yields CDR1 ENHRY and CDR2 SYGVKD. The CDR3 consists of 14 residues. The CDR3 spells CAISESGRTYGYTF. CDR3 DNA sequence: TGTGCCATCAGTGAGTCGGGCCGGACCTATGGCTACACCTTC.

V gene TRBV5-1 combines with J gene TRBJ2-3; no reliable D call. Germline loops: CDR1 SGHRS, CDR2 YFSETQ. This CDR3 is built from 17 residues. Deletions cut 0 bases from V and 6 bases from J, with 20 bases between. CDR3 amino acids: CASSLELSPLVADTQYF. Written as DNA, the CDR3 is TGCGCCAGCAGCTTGGAACTCTCGCCTCTAGTTGCCGATACGCAGTATTTT.

V gene TRBV20-1 combines with J gene TRBJ2-7; 12 bases map to TRBD1. CDR1 DFQATT and CDR2 SNEGSKA come from the germline V gene (reference sequence). There are 15 residues in the CDR3. With 6 bases clipped from V and 3 bases from J, the junction kept 9 bases outside the gene matches. The CDR3 sequence is CSAPGTGGFFYEQYF. The CDR3 DNA is TGCAGTGCGCCCGGGACAGGGGGCTTCTTCTACGAGCAGTACTTC.

V gene TRBV5-5 combines with J gene TRBJ2-3, with 7 positions matching TRBD1. With 2 bases clipped from V and 6 bases from J, the junction kept 3 bases outside the gene matches. The CDR3 totals 13 residues. The germline CDR1 and CDR2 sequences are SGHKS and YYEKEE (reference sequence). The CDR3 nucleotides are TGTGCCAGCAGCTTCGACAGGGAGGATACGCAGTATTTT. Residues: CASSFDREDTQYF.

This clonotype showed up just a few times. The CDR3 loop reads CSARPRGPYGTEAFF. Here the CDR3 DNA reads TGCAGTGCTAGACCCCGGGGGCCGTACGGCACTGAAGCTTTCTTT. The genes are TRBV20-1 and TRBJ1-1, with a weak D call TRBD1 (6 bases). Per the germline V gene, CDR1 is DFQATT and CDR2 is SNEGSKA (reference sequence). V lost 2 bases and J lost 4, with 17 bases in between. The CDR3 runs to 15 residues.

The genes are TRBV20-1 and TRBJ2-7; the match to TRBD2 covers 8 bases. The V segment lost 2 bases and the J segment 3 bases; nucleotides outside the gene matches: 6. The length of the CDR3 is 14 residues. Per the germline V gene, CDR1 is DFQATT and CDR2 is SNEGSKA (reference sequence). CDR3 sequence reads: CSARTTSGIYEQYF. The CDR3, as DNA: TGCAGTGCTAGAACCACTAGCGGAATCTACGAGCAGTACTTC.

The chain is built from TRBV7-9 and TRBJ2-7; tentative D call: TRBD2 (5 bases). Germline V gives CDR1 SEHNR, CDR2 FQNEAQ (reference sequence). V lost 5 bases to trimming and J lost 2 bases, with 13 bases between them. This CDR3 contains 14 residues. CDR3 DNA: TGTGCCAGCAGCCCTCCCGGCGGGCCCTACGAGCAGTACTTC. Translated: CASSPPGGPYEQYF.

There are a few counts of this clonotype. V usage is TRBV5-1 and J usage is TRBJ1-2, with D unresolved. V lost 5 bases and J 7 bases, leaving 12 bases between the germline ends. The CDR3 runs to 12 residues. The germline V gene has CDR1 SGHRS and CDR2 YFSETQ. The CDR3 reads CASSPLGSGYTF. The CDR3 bases are TGCGCCAGCAGTCCTCTGGGGTCTGGCTACACCTTC. The full variable domain, completed using reference TRBV5-1 and TRBJ1-2, is KAGVTQTPRYLIKTRGQQVTLSCSPISGHRSVSWYQQTPGQGLQFLFEYFSETQRNKGNFPGRFSGRQFSNSRSEMNVSTLELGDSALYLCASSPLGSGYTFGSGTRLTVV.

This clonotype has just a few counts. The chain has TRBV4-2 and TRBJ2-5, with D maybe TRBD2 (6 bases). The CDR3 has 15 amino acids. V dropped 3 bases and J dropped 5 bases, with 16 bases sitting between them. Germline V gene data show CDR1 as LGHNA and CDR2 as YNFKEQ. The CDR3 reads CASSQDFSGRETQYF. CDR3 nucleotide sequence: TGTGCCAGCAGCCAGGATTTTTCAGGGAGGGAGACCCAGTACTTC.

V usage is TRBV12-3 or TRBV12-4 and J usage is TRBJ2-1; D might be TRBD1 (6 bases). There are 14 residues in the CDR3. Trimming took 3 bases from V and 6 from J, leaving 12 bases between them. CDR3 nucleotides: TGTGCCAGCAGTTTCTATGGGGGCCGCAATGAGCAGTTCTTC. Residues: CASSFYGGRNEQFF.

The rearrangement joins TRBV7-6 to TRBJ1-1; D is perhaps TRBD1 (5 bases). Trimming pared 4 bases from V and 8 bases from J, leaving 14 bases between. Germline CDR1 reads SGHVS; CDR2 reads FNYEAQ. This CDR3 has 13 residues. The CDR3 DNA follows: TGTGCCAGCAGCTCACCGGGACGGCTAGAAGCTTTCTTT. It yields the protein CASSSPGRLEAFF.

In this sample, this clonotype turned up once. The chain links TRBV12-3 or TRBV12-4 to TRBJ2-2, with 9 bases aligning to TRBD1. Unmatched junction bases numbered 11, after V lost 2 bases and J lost 4 bases. This CDR3 comprises 18 residues. CDR3 nucleotide sequence: TGTGCCAGCAGTTTATCCCCCGGCCGACAGGGGGTCACCGGGGAGCTGTTTTTT. Residues: CASSLSPGRQGVTGELFF.

This clonotype turned up a few times. The CDR3 DNA reads as TGTGCCAGCAGTTTACCCAACAACGAGCAGTACTTC. Translating gives CASSLPNNEQYF. The rearrangement uses TRBV12-3 or TRBV12-4 and TRBJ2-7, with D unresolved. CDR3 length: 12 residues. V gave up 2 bases and J gave up 5 bases, with 7 bases separating them.

This rearrangement joins TRBV24-1 to TRBJ2-3; 7 bases agree with TRBD1. J lost 10 bases, V lost 3 bases, and 9 bases had no gene match. The CDR3 extends over 14 amino acids. From germline, CDR1 is KGHDR and CDR2 SFDVKD. For the CDR3, the DNA is TGTGCCACCAGTGATCGAAATACAGGGGAAGCGCAGTATTTT. Its translation: CATSDRNTGEAQYF.

This clonotype has a handful of counts. An end of the junction does not agree with germline; a read error may underlie this. V gene TRBV7-7 combines with J gene TRBJ2-7; TRBD1 aligns across 8 bases. CDR3 length equals 12 residues. Germline V gene lookup returns CDR1 SSHAT and CDR2 FNYEAQ (reference sequence). The CDR3 coding sequence is TGTGCTAGCAGCCCCGGGACAGGCGAGCAGTACTTC. Its protein product is CASSPGTGEQYF.